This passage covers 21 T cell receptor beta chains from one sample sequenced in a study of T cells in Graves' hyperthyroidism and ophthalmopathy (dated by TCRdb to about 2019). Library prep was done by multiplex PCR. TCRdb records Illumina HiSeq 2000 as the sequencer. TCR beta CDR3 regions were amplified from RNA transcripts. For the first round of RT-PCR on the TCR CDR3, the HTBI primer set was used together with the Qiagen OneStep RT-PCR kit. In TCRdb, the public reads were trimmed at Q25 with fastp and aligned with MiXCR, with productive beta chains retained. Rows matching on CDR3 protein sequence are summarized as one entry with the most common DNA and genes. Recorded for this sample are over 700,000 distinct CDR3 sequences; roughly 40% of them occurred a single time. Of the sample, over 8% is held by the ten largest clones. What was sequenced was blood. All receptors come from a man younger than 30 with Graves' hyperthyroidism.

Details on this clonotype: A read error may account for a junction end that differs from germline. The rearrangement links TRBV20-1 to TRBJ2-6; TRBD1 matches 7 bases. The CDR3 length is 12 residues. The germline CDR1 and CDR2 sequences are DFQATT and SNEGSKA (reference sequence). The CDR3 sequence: CSARGDSETEAF. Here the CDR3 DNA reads TGCAGTGCTAGAGGGGACAGCGAGACTGAAGCTTTC.

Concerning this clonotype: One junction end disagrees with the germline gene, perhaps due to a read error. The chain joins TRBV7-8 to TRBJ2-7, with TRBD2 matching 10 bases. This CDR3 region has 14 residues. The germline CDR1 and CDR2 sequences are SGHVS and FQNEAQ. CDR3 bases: TGCGCCAGCAAAAGGACTAGCGGCTCCTACGAGCAGTACTTC. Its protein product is CASKRTSGSYEQYF.

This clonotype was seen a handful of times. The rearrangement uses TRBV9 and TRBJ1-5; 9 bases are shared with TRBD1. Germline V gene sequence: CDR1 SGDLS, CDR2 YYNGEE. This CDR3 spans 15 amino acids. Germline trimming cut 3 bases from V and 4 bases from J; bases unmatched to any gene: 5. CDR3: CASSEGTGKNQPQHF. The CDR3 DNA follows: TGTGCCAGCAGCGAGGGGACAGGGAAAAATCAGCCCCAGCATTTT.

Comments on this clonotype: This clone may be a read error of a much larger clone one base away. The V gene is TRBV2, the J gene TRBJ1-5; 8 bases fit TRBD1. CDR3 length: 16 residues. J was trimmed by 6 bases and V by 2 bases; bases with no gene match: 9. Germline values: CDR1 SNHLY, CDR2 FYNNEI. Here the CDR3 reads CASSEPDRVAGQPQHF. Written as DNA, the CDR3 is TGTGCCAGCAGTGAACCGGACAGGGTCGCGGGTCAGCCCCAGCATTTT.

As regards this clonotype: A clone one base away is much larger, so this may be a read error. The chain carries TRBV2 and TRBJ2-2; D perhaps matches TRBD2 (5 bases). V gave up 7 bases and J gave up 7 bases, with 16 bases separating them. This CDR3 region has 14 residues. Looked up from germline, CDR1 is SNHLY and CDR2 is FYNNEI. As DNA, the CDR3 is TGTGCCAGCAATCGGGGAAGGGCAGACGGGGAGCTGTTTTTT. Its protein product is CASNRGRADGELFF.

The CDR3 loop is CASSFPGGSETQYF. DNA for the CDR3: TGCGCCAGCAGCTTTCCCGGGGGGTCTGAGACCCAGTACTTC. The rearrangement joins TRBV5-1 to TRBJ2-5; 7 bases agree with TRBD2. The CDR3 has 14 amino acids. Per germline, CDR1 SGHRS and CDR2 YFSETQ. The ends lost 2 bases at V and 5 bases at J; junction bases unmatched: 6.

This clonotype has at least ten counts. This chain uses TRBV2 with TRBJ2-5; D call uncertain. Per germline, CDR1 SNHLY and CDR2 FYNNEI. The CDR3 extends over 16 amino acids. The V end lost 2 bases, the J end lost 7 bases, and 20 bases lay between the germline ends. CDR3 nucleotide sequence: TGTGCCAGCAGTGAAACCCTCCCCTCGGCTGATACGACCCAGTACTTC. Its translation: CASSETLPSADTTQYF. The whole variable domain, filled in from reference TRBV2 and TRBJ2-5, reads EPEVTQTPSHQVTQMGQEVILRCVPISNHLYFYWYRQILGQKVEFLVSFYNNEISEKSEIFDDQFSVERPDGSNFTLKIRSTKLEDSAMYFCASSETLPSADTTQYFGPGTRLLVL.

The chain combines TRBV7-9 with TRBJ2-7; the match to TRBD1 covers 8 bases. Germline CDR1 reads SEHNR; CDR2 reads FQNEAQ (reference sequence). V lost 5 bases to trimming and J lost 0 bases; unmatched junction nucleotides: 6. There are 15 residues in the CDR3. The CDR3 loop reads CASSSYRGSSYEQYF. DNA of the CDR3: TGTGCCAGCAGCAGTTACAGGGGGAGCTCCTACGAGCAGTACTTC. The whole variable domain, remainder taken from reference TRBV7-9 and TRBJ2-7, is DTGVSQNPRHKITKRGQNVTFRCDPISEHNRLYWYRQTLGQGPEFLTYFQNEAQLEKSRLLSDRFSAERPKGSFSTLEIQRTEQGDSAMYLCASSSYRGSSYEQYFGPGTRLTVT.

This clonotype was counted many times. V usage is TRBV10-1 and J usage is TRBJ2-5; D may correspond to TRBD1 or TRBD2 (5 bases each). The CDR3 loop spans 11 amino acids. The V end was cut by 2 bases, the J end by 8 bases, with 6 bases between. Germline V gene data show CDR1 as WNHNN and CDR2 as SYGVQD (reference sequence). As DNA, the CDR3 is TGCGCCAGCAGTGAGGGGGGAACCCAGTACTTC. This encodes CASSEGGTQYF.

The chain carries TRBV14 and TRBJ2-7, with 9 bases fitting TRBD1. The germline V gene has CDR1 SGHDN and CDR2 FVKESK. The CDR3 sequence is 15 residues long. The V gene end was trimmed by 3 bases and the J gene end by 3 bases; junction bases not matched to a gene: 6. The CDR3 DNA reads TGTGCCAGCAGCCAGGCGGGACAGGGTTACTACGAGCAGTACTTC. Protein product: CASSQAGQGYYEQYF.

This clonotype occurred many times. CDR3 amino acids: CSARAGGSNQPQHF. The CDR3 DNA sequence: TGCAGTGCTAGGGCCGGGGGAAGCAATCAGCCCCAGCATTTT. V gene TRBV20-1 combines with J gene TRBJ1-5, with D maybe TRBD1 (5 bases). The V and J ends lost 3 bases and 1 base respectively, with 10 bases between them. Per germline, CDR1 DFQATT and CDR2 SNEGSKA (reference sequence). The CDR3 runs 14 residues.

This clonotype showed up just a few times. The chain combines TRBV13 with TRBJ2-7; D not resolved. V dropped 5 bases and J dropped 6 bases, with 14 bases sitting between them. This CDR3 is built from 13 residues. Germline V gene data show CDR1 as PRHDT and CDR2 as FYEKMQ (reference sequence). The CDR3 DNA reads TGTGCCAGCAGCCCGGGTGGGCCAAGCGAGCAGTACTTC. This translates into CASSPGGPSEQYF.

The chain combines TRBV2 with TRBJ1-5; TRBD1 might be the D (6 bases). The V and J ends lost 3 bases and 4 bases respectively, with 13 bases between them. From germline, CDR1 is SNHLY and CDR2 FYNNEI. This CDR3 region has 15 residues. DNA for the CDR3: TGTGCCAGCAGTGACGGGCAGGGGTGGAATCAGCCCCAGCATTTT. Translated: CASSDGQGWNQPQHF.

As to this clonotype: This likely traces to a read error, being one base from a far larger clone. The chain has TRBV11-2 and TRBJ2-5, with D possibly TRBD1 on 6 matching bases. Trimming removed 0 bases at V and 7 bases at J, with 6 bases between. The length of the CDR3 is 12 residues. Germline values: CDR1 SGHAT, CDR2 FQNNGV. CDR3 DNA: TGTGCCAGCAGCTTAGAGGGGGCGACCCAGTACTTC. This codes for CASSLEGATQYF.

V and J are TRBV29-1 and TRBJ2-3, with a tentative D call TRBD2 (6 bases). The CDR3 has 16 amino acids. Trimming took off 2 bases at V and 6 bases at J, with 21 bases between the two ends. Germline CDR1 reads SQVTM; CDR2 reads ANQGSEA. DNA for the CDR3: TGCAGCGTTGAAACCTCCCTAGCGCGGGCATCGGATACGCAGTATTTT. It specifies CSVETSLARASDTQYF.

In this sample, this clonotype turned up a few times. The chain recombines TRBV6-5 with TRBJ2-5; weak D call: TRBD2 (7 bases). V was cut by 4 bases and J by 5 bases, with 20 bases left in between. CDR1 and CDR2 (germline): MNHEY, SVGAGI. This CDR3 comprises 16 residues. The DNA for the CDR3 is TGTGCCAGCAGTTCCACCCGGGGGGCTGGCAGGGAGACCCAGTACTTC. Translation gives CASSSTRGAGRETQYF.

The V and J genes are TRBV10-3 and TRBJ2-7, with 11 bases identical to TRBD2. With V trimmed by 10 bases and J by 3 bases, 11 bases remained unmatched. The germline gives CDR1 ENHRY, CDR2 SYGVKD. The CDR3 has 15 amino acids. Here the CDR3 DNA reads TGTGCCAGCAAGAATACCGGGACTAGCGGCTACGAGCAGTACTTC. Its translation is CASKNTGTSGYEQYF.

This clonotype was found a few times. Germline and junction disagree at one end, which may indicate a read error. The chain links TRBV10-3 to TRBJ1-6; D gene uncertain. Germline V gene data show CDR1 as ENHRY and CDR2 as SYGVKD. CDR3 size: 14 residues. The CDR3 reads CASSRRDYNSPLHF. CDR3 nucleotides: TGTGCCAGCAGTAGACGGGATTATAATTCACCCCTCCACTTT.

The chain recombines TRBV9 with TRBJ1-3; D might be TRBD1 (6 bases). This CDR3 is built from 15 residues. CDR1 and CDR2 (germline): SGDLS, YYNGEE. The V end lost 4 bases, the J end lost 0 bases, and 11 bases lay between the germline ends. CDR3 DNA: TGTGCCAGCAGCCGCAGGGGAATCTCTGGAAACACCATATATTTT. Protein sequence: CASSRRGISGNTIYF.

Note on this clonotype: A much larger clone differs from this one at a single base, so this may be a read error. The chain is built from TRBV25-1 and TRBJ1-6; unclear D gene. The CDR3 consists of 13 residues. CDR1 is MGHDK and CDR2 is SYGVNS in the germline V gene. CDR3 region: CASSHNRGSRLHF. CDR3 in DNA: TGTGCCAGCAGTCACAATCGGGGTTCACGCCTCCACTTT.

Written as DNA, the CDR3 is TGTGCCAGTAGTGGACAACAGGGGGCCGGGGAGCTGTTTTTT. Translating it yields CASSGQQGAGELFF. The chain is built from TRBV19 and TRBJ2-2; 8 positions agree with TRBD1. The CDR3 contains 14 residues. Germline V CDR1 and CDR2: LNHDA, SQIVND (reference sequence). The V and J ends lost 5 bases and 6 bases, in that order; junction bases with no gene match: 5.